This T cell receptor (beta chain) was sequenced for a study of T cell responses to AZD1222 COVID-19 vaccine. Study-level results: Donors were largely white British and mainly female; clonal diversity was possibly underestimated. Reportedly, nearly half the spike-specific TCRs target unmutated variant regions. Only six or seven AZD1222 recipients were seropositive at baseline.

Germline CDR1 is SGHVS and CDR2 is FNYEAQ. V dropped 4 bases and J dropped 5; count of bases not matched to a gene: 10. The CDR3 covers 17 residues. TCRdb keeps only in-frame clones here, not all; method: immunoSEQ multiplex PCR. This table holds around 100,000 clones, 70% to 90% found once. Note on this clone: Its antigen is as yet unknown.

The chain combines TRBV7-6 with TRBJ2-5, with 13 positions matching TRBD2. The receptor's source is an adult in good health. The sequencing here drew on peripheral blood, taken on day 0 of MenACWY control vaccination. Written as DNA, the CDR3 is TGTGCCAGCAGCTACCACACTAGCGGGAGGGTATTGGAGACCCAGTACTTC. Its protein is CASSYHTSGRVLETQYF.